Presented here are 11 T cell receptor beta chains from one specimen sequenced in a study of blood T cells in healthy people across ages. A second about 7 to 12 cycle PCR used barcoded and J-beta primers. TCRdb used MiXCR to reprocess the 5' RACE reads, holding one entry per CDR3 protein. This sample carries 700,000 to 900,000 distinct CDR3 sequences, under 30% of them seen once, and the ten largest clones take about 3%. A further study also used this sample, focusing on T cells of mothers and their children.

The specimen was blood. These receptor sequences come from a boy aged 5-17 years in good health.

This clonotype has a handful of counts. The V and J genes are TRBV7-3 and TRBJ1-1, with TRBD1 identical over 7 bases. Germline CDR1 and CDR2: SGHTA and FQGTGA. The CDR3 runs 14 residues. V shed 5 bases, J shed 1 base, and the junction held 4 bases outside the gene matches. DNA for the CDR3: TGTGCCAGCAGCACTGGGACAGAGAACACTGAAGCTTTCTTT. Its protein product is CASSTGTENTEAFF.

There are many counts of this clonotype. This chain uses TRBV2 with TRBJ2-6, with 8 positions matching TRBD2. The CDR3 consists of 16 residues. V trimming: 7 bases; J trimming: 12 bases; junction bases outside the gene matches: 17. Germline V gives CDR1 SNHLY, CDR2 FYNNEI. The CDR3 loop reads CASNYGGVQQGGVLTF. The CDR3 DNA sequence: TGTGCCAGCAACTACGGGGGGGTCCAACAAGGGGGCGTCCTGACTTTC. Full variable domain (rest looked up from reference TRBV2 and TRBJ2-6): EPEVTQTPSHQVTQMGQEVILRCVPISNHLYFYWYRQILGQKVEFLVSFYNNEISEKSEIFDDQFSVERPDGSNFTLKIRSTKLEDSAMYFCASNYGGVQQGGVLTFGAGSRLTVL.

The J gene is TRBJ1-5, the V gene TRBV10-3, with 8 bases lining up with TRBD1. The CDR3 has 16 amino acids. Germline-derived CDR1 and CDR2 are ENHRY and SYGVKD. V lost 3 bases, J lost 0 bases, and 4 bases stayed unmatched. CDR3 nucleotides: TGTGCCATCAGTGACCGGGGACAGGATAGCAATCAGCCCCAGCATTTT. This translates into CAISDRGQDSNQPQHF.

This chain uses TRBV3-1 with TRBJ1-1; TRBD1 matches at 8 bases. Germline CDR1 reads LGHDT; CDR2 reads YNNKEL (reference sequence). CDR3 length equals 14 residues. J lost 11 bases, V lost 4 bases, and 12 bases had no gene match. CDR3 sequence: CASSPEGTGGLAFF. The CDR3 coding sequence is TGTGCCAGCAGCCCAGAAGGGACAGGCGGATTGGCTTTCTTT.

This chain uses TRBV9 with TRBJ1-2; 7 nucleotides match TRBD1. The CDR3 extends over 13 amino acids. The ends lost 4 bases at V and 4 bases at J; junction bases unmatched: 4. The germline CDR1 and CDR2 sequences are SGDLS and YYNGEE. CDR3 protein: CASSNNRGYGYTF. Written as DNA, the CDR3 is TGTGCCAGCAGCAACAACAGGGGCTATGGCTACACCTTC.

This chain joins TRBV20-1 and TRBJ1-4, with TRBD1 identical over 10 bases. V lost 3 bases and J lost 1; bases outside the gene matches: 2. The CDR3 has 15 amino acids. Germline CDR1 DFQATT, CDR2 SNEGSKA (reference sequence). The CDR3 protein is CSARTGGITNEKLFF. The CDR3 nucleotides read TGCAGTGCTAGGACAGGGGGCATAACTAATGAAAAACTGTTTTTT.

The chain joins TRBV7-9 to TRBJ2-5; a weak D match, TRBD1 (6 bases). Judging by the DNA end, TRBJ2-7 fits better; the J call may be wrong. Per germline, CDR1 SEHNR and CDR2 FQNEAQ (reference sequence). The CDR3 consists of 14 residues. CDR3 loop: CASSSQGHPYEQYF. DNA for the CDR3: TGTGCCAGCAGCTCGCAGGGACACCCCTACGAGCAGTACTTC.

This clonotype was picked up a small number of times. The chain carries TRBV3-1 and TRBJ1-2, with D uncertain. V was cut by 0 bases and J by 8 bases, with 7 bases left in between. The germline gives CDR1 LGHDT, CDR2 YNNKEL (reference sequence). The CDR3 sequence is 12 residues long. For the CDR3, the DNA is TGTGCCAGCAGCCAAGAAGACATCGGCTACACCTTC. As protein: CASSQEDIGYTF.

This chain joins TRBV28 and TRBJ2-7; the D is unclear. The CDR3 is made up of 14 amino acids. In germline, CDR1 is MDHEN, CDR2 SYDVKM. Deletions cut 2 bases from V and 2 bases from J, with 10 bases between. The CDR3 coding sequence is TGTGCCAGCAGTTTAAGGTACGCCACCTACGAGCAGTACTTC. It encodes CASSLRYATYEQYF.

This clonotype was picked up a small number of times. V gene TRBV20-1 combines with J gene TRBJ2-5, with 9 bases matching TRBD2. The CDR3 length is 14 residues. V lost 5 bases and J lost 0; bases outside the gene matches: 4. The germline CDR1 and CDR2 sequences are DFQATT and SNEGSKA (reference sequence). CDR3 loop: CSALAGDDQETQYF. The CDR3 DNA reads TGCAGTGCTTTAGCGGGGGACGACCAAGAGACCCAGTACTTC.

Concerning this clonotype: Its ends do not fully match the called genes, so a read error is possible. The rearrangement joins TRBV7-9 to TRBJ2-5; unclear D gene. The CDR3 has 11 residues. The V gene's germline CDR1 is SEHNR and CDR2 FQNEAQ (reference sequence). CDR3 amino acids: CASTKSYEQCF. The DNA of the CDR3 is TGTGCCAGCACCAAGTCCTACGAGCAGTGCTTC. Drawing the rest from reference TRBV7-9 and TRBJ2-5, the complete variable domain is DTGVSQNPRHKITKRGQNVTFRCDPISEHNRLYWYRQTLGQGPEFLTYFQNEAQLEKSRLLSDRFSAERPKGSFSTLEIQRTEQGDSAMYLCASTKSYEQCFGPGTRLLVL.